The next 28 T cell receptor beta chains were all read from a single sample in a study of radiotherapy plus CTLA-4 blockade in lung cancer. The table came from immunoSEQ multiplex PCR; TCRdb's copy has only in-frame clones and leaves some out. The data contain 55,000 to 80,000 clones, around 73% of them singletons. The sample was peripheral blood, taken from a patient treated with radiotherapy plus ipilimumab. The receptor source for this set is a human donor with non-small cell lung cancer who had a complete response to radiotherapy plus ipilimumab.

This chain uses TRBV6-5 with TRBJ2-1; D is possibly TRBD2 (7 bases). Trimming cost V 2 bases and J 1 base, with 9 bases left between them. The CDR3 loop spans 15 amino acids. In germline, CDR1 is MNHEY, CDR2 SVGAGI. The CDR3 loop is CASSYGGASYNEQFF. CDR3 bases: TGTGCCAGCAGTTACGGGGGGGCTTCCTACAATGAGCAGTTCTTC.

With regard to this clone: Other DNA sequences of this sample code for an identical CDR3. The chain employs TRBV5-1 and TRBJ2-7; 8 bases fit TRBD2. The V segment lost 1 base and the J segment 0 bases; nucleotides outside the gene matches: 21. The CDR3 has 21 residues. Germline-derived CDR1 and CDR2 are SGHRS and YFSETQ. CDR3: CASSLRGGGTAPSRRSYEQYF. In DNA form, the CDR3 reads TGCGCCAGCAGCTTGCGGGGGGGCGGGACGGCTCCCTCCCGACGCTCCTACGAGCAGTACTTC. The variable domain in full, with the rest retrieved from reference TRBV5-1 and TRBJ2-7, is KAGVTQTPRYLIKTRGQQVTLSCSPISGHRSVSWYQQTPGQGLQFLFEYFSETQRNKGNFPGRFSGRQFSNSRSEMNVSTLELGDSALYLCASSLRGGGTAPSRRSYEQYFGPGTRLTVT.

This clone was counted between two and nine times. V gene TRBV6-1 combines with J gene TRBJ1-6, with D possibly matching TRBD1 (5 bases). The V and J ends lost 8 bases and 9 bases respectively, with 11 bases between them. CDR1 and CDR2 (germline): MNHNS, SASEGT. The CDR3 consists of 12 residues. CDR3 region: CASGIGGSPLHF. CDR3 coding DNA: TGTGCCAGCGGGATTGGGGGTTCACCCCTCCACTTT.

With regard to this clone: One junction end disagrees with the germline gene, perhaps due to a read error. This chain links TRBV2 with TRBJ2-2; the D gene is possibly TRBD2 (5 bases). The germline CDR1 and CDR2 sequences are SNHLY and FYNNEI. This CDR3 is 14 amino acids long. The CDR3 is CASSDLGSPGEPFF. The DNA for the CDR3 is TGTGCCAGCAGTGATTTAGGGTCTCCCGGGGAGCCGTTTTTT. Complete variable domain (other parts from reference TRBV2 and TRBJ2-2): EPEVTQTPSHQVTQMGQEVILRCVPISNHLYFYWYRQILGQKVEFLVSFYNNEISEKSEIFDDQFSVERPDGSNFTLKIRSTKLEDSAMYFCASSDLGSPGEPFFGEGSRLTVL.

This clone was detected once. The rearrangement links TRBV29-1 to TRBJ1-1; D is ambiguous. Trimming shortened V by 0 bases and J by 1 base, and 12 bases separated the two germline ends. The germline V gene has CDR1 SQVTM and CDR2 ANQGSEA. The CDR3 runs 15 residues. CDR3 bases: TGCAGCGTTGAAGATCCGCGACACCCGAACACTGAAGCTTTCTTT. It specifies CSVEDPRHPNTEAFF. The whole variable domain, filled in from reference TRBV29-1 and TRBJ1-1, reads SAVISQKPSRDICQRGTSLTIQCQVDSQVTMMFWYRQQPGQSLTLIATANQGSEATYESGFVIDKFPISRPNLTFSTLTVSNMSPEDSSIYLCSVEDPRHPNTEAFFGQGTRLTVV.

This clone is a singleton in its sample. The chain carries TRBV29-1 and TRBJ2-1, with D possibly TRBD2 on 5 matching bases. The CDR3 length is 12 residues. V lost 5 bases to trimming and J lost 11 bases, with 16 bases between them. Germline V gene sequence: CDR1 SQVTM, CDR2 ANQGSEA. The CDR3 DNA reads as TGCAGCGTTTCGGAGCGCCGGGGTAAGCAGTTCTTC. Amino acids: CSVSERRGKQFF.

The chain combines TRBV9 with TRBJ1-2; TRBD1 might be the D (6 bases). The V gene lost 0 bases and the J gene lost 2 bases, with 8 bases spanning the gap. The CDR3 covers 14 residues. The germline gives CDR1 SGDLS, CDR2 YYNGEE. CDR3 coding DNA: TGTGCCAGCAGCGTAGCCGGACAGAACTATGGCTACACCTTC. Protein sequence: CASSVAGQNYGYTF.

The chain combines TRBV6-5 with TRBJ1-2, with D perhaps TRBD1 (5 bases). The CDR3 loop spans 13 amino acids. Germline CDR1 MNHEY, CDR2 SVGAGI. The V and J ends lost 4 bases and 4 bases respectively, with 10 bases between them. The CDR3 nucleotides read TGTGCCAGCAGTTCCCGGGGCCCCTATGGCTACACCTTC. Translated: CASSSRGPYGYTF.

The chain couples TRBV14 to TRBJ2-3; no firm D call. V lost 4 bases and J lost 5, with 10 bases in between. This CDR3 has 13 residues. Germline values: CDR1 SGHDN, CDR2 FVKESK. This chain's CDR3 is CASSRQEGDTQYF. In nucleotides, the CDR3 is TGTGCCAGCAGCCGTCAGGAAGGAGATACGCAGTATTTT.

This clone occurred a few times. CDR3 amino acids: CASRKTFGGEQYV. The CDR3 bases are TGTGCCAGCAGGAAAACCTTCGGGGGGGAGCAGTACGTC. V and J are TRBV28 and TRBJ2-7; TRBD2 matches at 7 bases. Germline V gives CDR1 MDHEN, CDR2 SYDVKM. V dropped 6 bases and J dropped 7; count of bases not matched to a gene: 9. This CDR3 contains 13 residues.

J is TRBJ2-7 and V is TRBV6-5; a weak D match, TRBD2 (5 bases). V was pared by 5 bases and J by 4 bases, with 15 bases between. CDR1 is MNHEY and CDR2 is SVGAGI in the germline V gene. The CDR3 covers 14 residues. The CDR3: CASSEEGQPYEQYF. The CDR3 DNA reads TGTGCCAGCAGTGAAGAGGGTCAGCCTTACGAGCAGTACTTC.

The chain combines TRBV9 with TRBJ2-2, with a possible D match to TRBD2 (6 bases). Germline V gene sequence: CDR1 SGDLS, CDR2 YYNGEE. Trimming took off 0 bases at V and 7 bases at J, with 13 bases between the two ends. The CDR3 extends over 15 amino acids. In DNA form, the CDR3 reads TGTGCCAGCAGCGTAGCTCTGCGGGACCTCGGGGAGCTGTTTTTT. Protein: CASSVALRDLGELFF.

The chain has TRBV18 and TRBJ2-5, with 7 bases fitting TRBD2. J lost 2 bases, V lost 2 bases, and 5 bases had no gene match. The germline V gene encodes CDR1 KGHSH and CDR2 LQKENI. The CDR3 contains 15 residues. CDR3 residues: CASSPFNGGQETQYF. DNA of the CDR3: TGTGCCAGCTCACCATTCAACGGGGGGCAAGAGACCCAGTACTTC.

This clone has just one count. This chain uses TRBV15 with TRBJ2-6; D is perhaps TRBD2 (5 bases). CDR3 length equals 14 residues. Germline CDR1 LNHNV, CDR2 YYDKDF (reference sequence). V lost 5 bases and J 2 bases, leaving 7 bases between the germline ends. CDR3 protein: CATSVGAGANVLTF. The DNA for the CDR3 is TGTGCCACCAGCGTCGGGGCTGGGGCCAACGTCCTGACTTTC. The variable domain in full, completed from reference TRBV15 and TRBJ2-6, reads DAMVIQNPRYQVTQFGKPVTLSCSQTLNHNVMYWYQQKSSQAPKLLFHYYDKDFNNEADTPDNFQSRRPNTSFCFLDIRSPGLGDTAMYLCATSVGAGANVLTFGAGSRLTVL.

This clone was found once. V and J are TRBV11-3 and TRBJ1-1; D remains unclear. From germline, CDR1 is SGHNT and CDR2 YENEEA. Trimming took 4 bases from V and 4 from J, leaving 10 bases between them. The CDR3 runs to 13 residues. The CDR3 nucleotides read TGTGCCAGCAGCTCTAGGACCAGCACTGAAGCTTTCTTT. Protein: CASSSRTSTEAFF. The whole variable domain, remainder taken from reference TRBV11-3 and TRBJ1-1, is EAGVVQSPRYKIIEKKQPVAFWCNPISGHNTLYWYLQNLGQGPELLIRYENEEAVDDSQLPKDRFSAERLKGVDSTLKIQPAELGDSAVYLCASSSRTSTEAFFGQGTRLTVV.

The chain has TRBV6-5 and TRBJ1-2, with unresolved D. Per the germline V gene, CDR1 is MNHEY and CDR2 is SVGAGI. Trimming stripped 5 bases from V and 4 bases from J, with 8 bases between. The CDR3 totals 12 residues. CDR3 sequence (DNA): TGTGCCAGCAGTGGCAACAGCTATGGCTACACCTTC. Translating it yields CASSGNSYGYTF.

CDR3 amino acids: CASSRGQIQRSPLHF. The DNA of the CDR3 is TGTGCCAGCAGCCGAGGACAGATCCAACGGTCACCCCTCCACTTT. The chain carries TRBV6-5 and TRBJ1-6; D may be TRBD1 (6 bases). Germline assignment: CDR1 MNHEY and CDR2 SVGAGI. V was cut by 6 bases and J by 10 bases, with 19 bases left in between. The CDR3 is 15 residues long.

This chain connects TRBV7-9 to TRBJ2-2; TRBD2 agrees at 7 bases. Trimming removed 1 base from V and 0 bases from J; junction bases left unmatched: 2. Germline V gives CDR1 SEHNR, CDR2 FQNEAQ (reference sequence). The CDR3 totals 16 residues. This chain's CDR3 is CASSLGAGPNTGELFF. CDR3 DNA sequence: TGTGCCAGCAGCTTAGGAGCGGGGCCGAACACCGGGGAGCTGTTTTTT.

The chain has TRBV9 and TRBJ2-2; 7 nucleotides line up with TRBD2. This CDR3 spans 15 amino acids. V shed 0 bases and J 6 bases; nucleotides not matched to a gene: 5. Germline lookup yields CDR1 SGDLS and CDR2 YYNGEE. The CDR3: CASSVAMSGAGELFF. The CDR3 DNA reads as TGTGCCAGCAGCGTAGCAATGAGCGGGGCCGGGGAGCTGTTTTTT.

The V gene is TRBV7-9, the J gene TRBJ1-6, with D possibly matching TRBD1 (5 bases). This CDR3 is 15 amino acids long. Germline V gene sequence: CDR1 SEHNR, CDR2 FQNEAQ (reference sequence). V lost 5 bases, J lost 7 bases, and 15 bases lay in between. The CDR3 protein is CASSPSGRDNSPLHF. The DNA for the CDR3 is TGTGCCAGCAGCCCCTCGGGGAGGGACAATTCACCCCTCCACTTT.

The rearrangement joins TRBV6-1 to TRBJ2-7; D remains ambiguous. This CDR3 region has 12 residues. The germline V gene has CDR1 MNHNS and CDR2 SASEGT. V was clipped by 6 bases and J by 0 bases, with 6 bases between them. CDR3 DNA sequence: TGTGCCAGCAGGCTTCACTCCTACGAGCAGTACGTC. Amino acids: CASRLHSYEQYV.

This chain joins TRBV18 and TRBJ2-7; D remains unclear. The germline V gene has CDR1 KGHSH and CDR2 LQKENI. Trimming removed 5 bases at V and 2 bases at J, with 22 bases between. The CDR3 extends over 17 amino acids. The CDR3: CASSTRPRKTQTYEQYV. The DNA for the CDR3 is TGTGCCAGCTCAACCCGACCAAGAAAAACCCAAACCTACGAGCAGTACGTC.

Concerning this clone: Other DNA sequences of this sample code for an identical CDR3. V is TRBV5-4 and J is TRBJ2-1; D gene ambiguous. The CDR3 totals 15 residues. Trimming shortened V by 0 bases and J by 0 bases, and 7 bases separated the two germline ends. Germline V gene data show CDR1 as SGHNT and CDR2 as YYREEE (reference sequence). For the CDR3, the DNA is TGTGCCAGCAGCTTGGGGGGTAGCTCCTACAATGAGCAGTTCTTC. Residues: CASSLGGSSYNEQFF.

The V gene is TRBV7-2, the J gene TRBJ2-7; tentative D call: TRBD1 (5 bases). The CDR3 sequence is 14 residues long. With 6 bases removed from V and 2 bases from J, the gap between germline ends came to 14 bases. Germline lookup yields CDR1 SGHTA and CDR2 FQGNSA. CDR3 nucleotide sequence: TGTGCCAGCAGACCCATGACAGCGACCTACGAGCAGTACTTC. Translation: CASRPMTATYEQYF.

This chain joins TRBV10-3 and TRBJ1-2; D is ambiguous. The germline CDR1 and CDR2 sequences are ENHRY and SYGVKD. V gave up 0 bases and J gave up 4 bases, with 9 bases separating them. The CDR3 consists of 14 residues. CDR3 DNA sequence: TGTGCCATCAGTGAGTCAGGTCAGAGCTATGGCTACACCTTC. It yields the protein CAISESGQSYGYTF.

The chain links TRBV7-9 to TRBJ1-6; 11 nucleotides line up with TRBD1. V shed 3 bases and J 3 bases; nucleotides not matched to a gene: 10. CDR1 is SEHNR, CDR2 FQNEAQ, per germline (reference sequence). CDR3 length equals 19 residues. For the CDR3, the DNA is TGTGCCAGCAGCTTCATCAGGACAGGGGGCCGGGGCTATAATTCACCCCTCCACTTT. Residues: CASSFIRTGGRGYNSPLHF.

This clone was observed a single time. J is TRBJ1-2 and V is TRBV14; D is unresolved. Trimming left V 5 bases short and J 8 bases short, with 18 bases between. Germline assignment: CDR1 SGHDN and CDR2 FVKESK. CDR3 length: 14 residues. Here the CDR3 DNA reads TGTGCCAGCAGCGCTGCGGGGTCCTATAGGGGCTACACCTTC. Amino acid sequence: CASSAAGSYRGYTF.

The gene calls are TRBV5-1 and TRBJ1-4; D is uncertain. V lost 1 base and J 2 bases, leaving 18 bases between the germline ends. The length of the CDR3 is 18 residues. CDR1 is SGHRS, CDR2 YFSETQ, per germline. In nucleotides, the CDR3 is TGCGCCAGCAGCTTGAAATACGAGGGTTGGGCGACTAATGAAAAACTGTTTTTT. Amino acid sequence: CASSLKYEGWATNEKLFF.